Following are 21 T cell receptor beta chains from one sample sequenced in a study of blood T cell repertoires in COVID-19 (dated by TCRdb to 2018 to 2020). The library was prepared using the immunoSEQ multiplex PCR assay. Entries here come from immuneACCESS through TCRdb and include only in-frame sequences with V and J called. Some clones fail to appear in such tables; in the studies checked, an unresolved V gene covers under half of the shortfall, and the cause of the remainder is unknown. Here the sample has roughly 30,000 clones; more than 65% occur a single time. The ten largest clones take up 16% of the sample. The sample taken for sequencing was peripheral blood. The receptors here all came from a woman in her sixties or seventies with acute or convalescent COVID-19.

The V and J genes are TRBV15 and TRBJ2-1; 8 bases map to TRBD2. This CDR3 has 17 residues. Germline-derived CDR1 and CDR2 are LNHNV and YYDKDF (reference sequence). V gave up 2 bases and J gave up 7 bases; unmatched junction bases: 13. CDR3 nucleotides: TGTGCCACCAGCAGACGAACTAGCGGTTCGAGTAGAAATGAGCAGTTCTTC. Its translation is CATSRRTSGSSRNEQFF. Based on the CDR3 plus reference TRBV15 and TRBJ2-1, the full variable domain is DAMVIQNPRYQVTQFGKPVTLSCSQTLNHNVMYWYQQKSSQAPKLLFHYYDKDFNNEADTPDNFQSRRPNTSFCFLDIRSPGLGDTAMYLCATSRRTSGSSRNEQFFGPGTRLTVL.

DNA of the CDR3: TGTGCCAGCAGCCAAGTAGCGGGGGCAGACACAGATACGCAGTATTTT. It encodes CASSQVAGADTDTQYF. This sequence joins TRBV4-2 and TRBJ2-3, with 9 bases matching TRBD2. Unmatched junction bases numbered 4, after V lost 1 base and J lost 2 bases. Looked up from germline, CDR1 is LGHNA and CDR2 is YNFKEQ. This CDR3 has 16 residues.

This rearrangement joins TRBV7-2 to TRBJ1-2; possible D gene TRBD1, 6 bases. The germline V and J ends were trimmed by 5 bases and 2 bases, with 15 bases remaining between them. Germline loops: CDR1 SGHTA, CDR2 FQGNSA. This CDR3 has 15 amino acids. The CDR3 nucleotides are TGTGCCAGCAGCACCCGGACAGCCCTAAACTATGGCTACACCTTC. Protein product: CASSTRTALNYGYTF.

This clone was observed once. The rearrangement links TRBV4-1 to TRBJ2-3; unclear D gene. Germline V gives CDR1 MGHRA, CDR2 YSYEKL. This CDR3 contains 18 residues. Trimming removed 3 bases from V and 2 bases from J, with 21 bases in between. The CDR3, as DNA: TGCGCCAGCAGCCATCTAATTTCCGGTACAGAAGACACAGATACGCAGTATTTT. This encodes CASSHLISGTEDTDTQYF.

The genes are TRBV5-5 and TRBJ1-1; 7 bases line up with TRBD1. V was pared by 4 bases and J by 5 bases, with 8 bases of the junction left unmatched. The germline CDR1 and CDR2 sequences are SGHKS and YYEKEE (reference sequence). The CDR3 has 14 residues. CDR3 bases: TGTGCCAGCAGCGTACAGGGGAGACGGACTGAAGCTTTCTTT. This encodes CASSVQGRRTEAFF.

The chain carries TRBV4-2 and TRBJ1-3; perhaps TRBD1 as D (5 bases). V lost 4 bases and J lost 0, with 19 bases in between. The CDR3 has 18 residues. Germline CDR1 and CDR2: LGHNA and YNFKEQ. As DNA, the CDR3 is TGTGCCAGCAGCCGAAACTCAGGGATACGATACTCTGGAAACACCATATATTTT. Protein product: CASSRNSGIRYSGNTIYF.

The chain uses TRBV11-2 and TRBJ2-5, with 9 bases matching TRBD2. CDR3 length: 17 amino acids. Germline V lookup: CDR1 SGHAT, CDR2 FQNNGV. V gave up 5 bases and J gave up 4 bases; unmatched junction bases: 14. The DNA for the CDR3 is TGTGCCAGCAGCCCCCAGGGCGGGGGGGCCCTCCGAGAGACCCAGTACTTC. This codes for CASSPQGGGALRETQYF. The whole variable domain, remainder taken from reference TRBV11-2 and TRBJ2-5, is EAGVAQSPRYKIIEKRQSVAFWCNPISGHATLYWYQQILGQGPKLLIQFQNNGVVDDSQLPKDRFSAERLKGVDSTLKIQPAKLEDSAVYLCASSPQGGGALRETQYFGPGTRLLVL.

This clone was counted between two and nine times. V usage is TRBV29-1 and J usage is TRBJ1-1, with a tentative D call TRBD1 (5 bases). The CDR3 is 14 residues long. V was shortened by 0 bases and J by 4 bases, with 12 bases between the two germline ends. Germline V gene lookup returns CDR1 SQVTM and CDR2 ANQGSEA. CDR3 nucleotides: TGCAGCGTTGAAGAATGGTTAGGGGCCACTGAAGCTTTCTTT. Translating it yields CSVEEWLGATEAFF.

This rearrangement joins TRBV4-1 to TRBJ2-7, with D possibly TRBD2 on 5 matching bases. Per germline, CDR1 MGHRA and CDR2 YSYEKL. There are 13 residues in the CDR3. The V gene lost 1 base and the J gene lost 5 bases, with 9 bases spanning the gap. The DNA for the CDR3 is TGCGCCAGCAGCCAAGTGAGAGGGAACGAGCAGTACTTC. Its protein is CASSQVRGNEQYF.

This chain joins TRBV5-1 and TRBJ2-7; 9 bases fit TRBD1. The CDR3 runs to 14 residues. CDR1 and CDR2 from the germline V gene are SGHRS and YFSETQ. V shed 4 bases, J shed 2 bases, and the junction held 4 bases outside the gene matches. The CDR3 protein is CASSPGQGPYEQYF. In DNA form, the CDR3 reads TGCGCCAGCAGCCCGGGACAGGGTCCCTACGAGCAGTACTTC. The complete variable domain, with remaining parts taken from reference TRBV5-1 and TRBJ2-7, reads KAGVTQTPRYLIKTRGQQVTLSCSPISGHRSVSWYQQTPGQGLQFLFEYFSETQRNKGNFPGRFSGRQFSNSRSEMNVSTLELGDSALYLCASSPGQGPYEQYFGPGTRLTVT.

The gene calls are TRBV7-2 and TRBJ1-3, with D hard to call. The CDR3 extends over 15 amino acids. Trimming removed 2 bases from V and 2 bases from J, with 10 bases in between. Germline CDR1 SGHTA, CDR2 FQGNSA. CDR3: CASSLSPNTGNTIYF. The CDR3 DNA reads as TGTGCCAGCAGCTTATCCCCCAACACTGGAAACACCATATATTTT.

The rearrangement joins TRBV6-4 to TRBJ2-7; TRBD1 might be the D (5 bases). CDR3 length equals 15 residues. CDR1 is MRHNA and CDR2 is SNTAGT in the germline V gene. Trimming took 0 bases from V and 0 from J, leaving 9 bases between them. The CDR3 region has the DNA TGTGCCAGCAGTGACTCGCAGGGCCGCTCCTACGAGCAGTACTTC. It specifies CASSDSQGRSYEQYF.

CDR3 region: CASSYSQNTEAFF. The DNA for the CDR3 is TGTGCCAGCAGTTACTCACAGAACACTGAAGCTTTCTTT. The chain is built from TRBV6-5 and TRBJ1-1; D gene ambiguous. The CDR3 contains 13 residues. The germline CDR1 and CDR2 sequences are MNHEY and SVGAGI. Trimming took off 0 bases at V and 1 base at J, with 3 bases between the two ends.

The chain recombines TRBV29-1 with TRBJ1-3; D unresolved. V shed 3 bases and J shed 4 bases, with 10 bases lying between them. The CDR3 is 13 amino acids. Germline CDR1 SQVTM, CDR2 ANQGSEA. In nucleotides, the CDR3 is TGCAGCGTTGATGTTGGAGCCGGAAACACCATATATTTT. Translated: CSVDVGAGNTIYF.

The V and J genes are TRBV6-5 and TRBJ1-5; no definite D call. V was pared by 7 bases and J by 2 bases, with 12 bases between. CDR1 is MNHEY and CDR2 is SVGAGI in the germline V gene. This CDR3 spans 14 amino acids. CDR3 in amino acids: CASTTPRGNQPQHF. CDR3 coding DNA: TGTGCCAGCACCACCCCACGGGGCAATCAGCCCCAGCATTTT.

The chain has TRBV5-1 and TRBJ2-5; 9 nucleotides match TRBD1. Germline loops: CDR1 SGHRS, CDR2 YFSETQ. The CDR3 spans 17 residues. The ends lost 4 bases at V and 1 base at J; junction bases unmatched: 11. For the CDR3, the DNA is TGCGCCAGCAGCCCCGGCGGGACAGGGACCATCCAAGAGACCCAGTACTTC. It yields the protein CASSPGGTGTIQETQYF.

This clone was counted once. V usage is TRBV9 and J usage is TRBJ1-2, with D perhaps TRBD1 (6 bases). Germline V CDR1 and CDR2: SGDLS, YYNGEE. The CDR3 is 16 amino acids. Trimming took off 3 bases at V and 12 bases at J, with 27 bases between the two ends. The CDR3 sequence: CASSASLVGQWSSDTF. The CDR3, as DNA: TGTGCCAGCAGCGCATCCTTGGTGGGACAATGGTCGAGCGACACCTTC.

The V gene is TRBV30, the J gene TRBJ2-2, with 11 positions matching TRBD2. Looked up from germline, CDR1 is GTSNPN and CDR2 is SVGIG (reference sequence). J gave up 5 bases and V 5 bases, and 4 bases lay outside the gene matches. This CDR3 comprises 14 residues. CDR3 in amino acids: CAWVSGGVTGELFF. For the CDR3, the DNA is TGTGCCTGGGTTAGCGGGGGGGTTACCGGGGAGCTGTTTTTT.

As DNA, the CDR3 is TGTGCCAGCTCAGATAGGACAGCCCAAGAGACCCAGTACTTC. This codes for CASSDRTAQETQYF. The J gene is TRBJ2-5, the V gene TRBV18, with D perhaps matching TRBD1 (6 bases). V lost 5 bases and J lost 1, with 11 bases in between. From germline, CDR1 is KGHSH and CDR2 LQKENI. This CDR3 region has 14 residues. Full variable domain (outside the CDR3, taken from reference TRBV18 and TRBJ2-5): NAGVMQNPRHLVRRRGQEARLRCSPMKGHSHVYWYRQLPEEGLKFMVYLQKENIIDESGMPKERFSAEFPKEGPSILRIQQVVRGDSAAYFCASSDRTAQETQYFGPGTRLLVL.

This sequence joins TRBV19 and TRBJ2-1, with D maybe TRBD1 (5 bases). Germline lookup yields CDR1 LNHDA and CDR2 SQIVND (reference sequence). The CDR3 is made up of 17 amino acids. V was trimmed by 5 bases and J by 0 bases, leaving 17 bases between them. CDR3 DNA: TGTGCCAGTAGTCCCTACGGGCAGGGTAGCTCCTACAATGAGCAGTTCTTC. Protein product: CASSPYGQGSSYNEQFF.

J is TRBJ2-7 and V is TRBV25-1; 13 bases are a match to TRBD2. This CDR3 is built from 16 residues. The germline V gene has CDR1 MGHDK and CDR2 SYGVNS. The junction had 6 bases not matched to a gene; V was cut back by 6 bases and J by 1 base. CDR3 region: CASRATSGGGSYEQYF. The CDR3 DNA reads TGTGCCAGCAGAGCAACTAGCGGGGGGGGTTCCTACGAGCAGTACTTC.